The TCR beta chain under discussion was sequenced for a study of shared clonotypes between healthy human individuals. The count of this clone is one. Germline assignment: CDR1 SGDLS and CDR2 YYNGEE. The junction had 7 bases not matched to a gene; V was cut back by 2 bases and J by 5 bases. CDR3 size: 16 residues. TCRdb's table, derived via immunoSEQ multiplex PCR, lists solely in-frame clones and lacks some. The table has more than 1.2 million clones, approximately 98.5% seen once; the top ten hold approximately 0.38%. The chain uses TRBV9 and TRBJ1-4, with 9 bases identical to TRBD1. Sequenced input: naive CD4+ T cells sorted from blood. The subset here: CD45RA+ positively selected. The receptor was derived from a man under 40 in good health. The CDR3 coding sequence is TGTGCCAGCAGCGTCGGAAACAGGGGGCCGAATGAAAAACTGTTTTTT. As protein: CASSVGNRGPNEKLFF.